The 25 T cell receptor beta chains below all came from one sample that was sequenced in a study of T cell responses to AZD1222 COVID-19 vaccine. Assay: immunoSEQ multiplex PCR; the TCRdb copy retains only in-frame clones and omits some. This table holds fewer than 200,000 clones, 70% to 90% found once. This material consisted of peripheral blood, taken 28 days after the second AZD1222 dose. The origin of the receptors is an adult who received the AZD1222 COVID-19 vaccine.

CDR3 protein: CASSRQEDRETQYF. Written as DNA, the CDR3 is TGTGCCAGTAGCCGACAGGAGGATAGGGAGACCCAGTACTTC. This chain joins TRBV19 and TRBJ2-5; D perhaps matches TRBD1 (6 bases). With 6 bases removed from V and 5 bases from J, the gap between germline ends came to 16 bases. The CDR3 runs to 14 residues. Germline V gene data show CDR1 as LNHDA and CDR2 as SQIVND (reference sequence).

The chain couples TRBV19 to TRBJ1-2, with 7 positions matching TRBD1. V was pared by 6 bases and J by 6 bases, with 10 bases of the junction left unmatched. From germline, CDR1 is LNHDA and CDR2 SQIVND (reference sequence). This CDR3 comprises 14 residues. CDR3 bases: TGTGCCAGTAGATACGGACAGGTCGCTGATGGCTACACCTTC. Translated: CASRYGQVADGYTF.

J is TRBJ2-7 and V is TRBV12-3 or TRBV12-4; D gene uncertain. V was shortened by 4 bases and J by 4 bases, with 8 bases between the two germline ends. The CDR3 covers 12 residues. The CDR3 coding sequence is TGTGCCAGCAGTTACTTGGCTTACGAGCAGTACTTC. It translates to CASSYLAYEQYF.

J is TRBJ1-3 and V is TRBV6-6; D remains unclear. Germline V lookup: CDR1 MNHNY, CDR2 SVGAGI (reference sequence). This CDR3 region has 12 residues. V lost 3 bases, J lost 6 bases, and 6 bases lay in between. The CDR3 loop is CASSYLQNTIYF. The CDR3 DNA follows: TGTGCCAGCAGTTATCTACAAAACACCATATATTTT.

This chain links TRBV5-1 with TRBJ1-2, with TRBD1 matching over 11 bases. After removal of 0 bases from V and 7 bases from J, the junction contained 2 bases not matched to a gene. Germline V gives CDR1 SGHRS, CDR2 YFSETQ. The CDR3 spans 14 residues. Here the CDR3 reads CASSLAGTGGGYTF. The CDR3, as DNA: TGCGCCAGCAGCTTGGCCGGGACAGGGGGTGGCTACACCTTC.

V and J are TRBV29-1 and TRBJ1-5; 10 nucleotides align to TRBD1. CDR1 and CDR2 (germline): SQVTM, ANQGSEA. This CDR3 contains 17 residues. CDR3 in DNA: TGCAGGGCCCACCGGGACAGGGGCTTTAAGGTCGGTCAGCCCCAGCATTTT. This translates into CRAHRDRGFKVGQPQHF.

V usage is TRBV10-3 and J usage is TRBJ1-1; D ambiguous. Trimming stripped 8 bases from V and 3 bases from J, with 13 bases between. CDR3 length equals 13 residues. CDR1 is ENHRY and CDR2 is SYGVKD in the germline V gene. CDR3 loop: CAISAGLDTEAFF. In DNA, the CDR3 is TGTGCCATCTCCGCGGGGTTGGACACTGAAGCTTTCTTT.

In regard to this clone: Relative to the germline gene, one junction end is altered; a read error may explain this. The chain employs TRBV5-4 and TRBJ2-4, with 12 bases that match TRBD1. Per germline, CDR1 SGHNT and CDR2 YYREEE (reference sequence). CDR3 length: 13 amino acids. The CDR3 coding sequence is TGTGCCAGCAGCGGAACCGGGACAGGGGGCATTGACTTC. It yields the protein CASSGTGTGGIDF.

The chain uses TRBV3-1 (or the pseudogene TRBV3-2) and TRBJ1-6; 9 bases fit TRBD1. The CDR3 length is 15 residues. The V segment lost 4 bases and the J segment 6 bases; nucleotides outside the gene matches: 4. CDR1 LGHDT and CDR2 YNNKEL come from the germline V gene (reference sequence). CDR3 bases: TGTGCCAGCAGCCCTGGACAGGGGTTTAATTCACCCCTCCACTTT. Translation gives CASSPGQGFNSPLHF.

The chain carries TRBV13 and TRBJ1-4; D may be TRBD1 (5 bases). This CDR3 contains 13 residues. V was shortened by 6 bases and J by 7 bases, with 12 bases between the two germline ends. The germline V gene has CDR1 PRHDT and CDR2 FYEKMQ (reference sequence). The DNA of the CDR3 is TGTGCCAGCAGGGGGGAAGTGAGTGAAAAACTGTTTTTT. Its protein product is CASRGEVSEKLFF. The whole variable domain, filled in from reference TRBV13 and TRBJ1-4, reads AAGVIQSPRHLIKEKRETATLKCYPIPRHDTVYWYQQGPGQDPQFLISFYEKMQSDKGSIPDRFSAQQFSDYHSELNMSSLELGDSALYFCASRGEVSEKLFFGSGTQLSVL.

This clone was seen only a few times. V and J are TRBV27 and TRBJ1-1, with D maybe TRBD1 (5 bases). V was pared by 4 bases and J by 0 bases, with 9 bases between. The CDR3 is 14 amino acids. Germline CDR1 is MNHEY and CDR2 is SMNVEV (reference sequence). CDR3 nucleotides: TGTGCCAGCAGTTCAAGGGGAATGAACACTGAAGCTTTCTTT. Amino acids: CASSSRGMNTEAFF.

The gene calls are TRBV20-1 and TRBJ2-1, with D unclear. The V gene's germline CDR1 is DFQATT and CDR2 SNEGSKA (reference sequence). V lost 3 bases and J lost 6, with 12 bases in between. CDR3 length: 13 amino acids. The chain's CDR3 is CSASVRPFNEQFF. CDR3 DNA: TGCAGTGCTAGTGTCCGGCCCTTCAATGAGCAGTTCTTC.

V usage is TRBV11-2 and J usage is TRBJ1-2; D is undetermined. This CDR3 is built from 14 residues. V was pared by 0 bases and J by 8 bases, with 13 bases between. From germline, CDR1 is SGHAT and CDR2 FQNNGV. The CDR3 DNA sequence: TGTGCCAGCAGCTTAGATAGTATGGTAGGCGGCTACACCTTC. Translation: CASSLDSMVGGYTF.

This clone was seen only once. The chain combines TRBV10-1 with TRBJ2-3; D not resolved. V shed 6 bases and J shed 6 bases, with 13 bases lying between them. The CDR3 totals 13 residues. Germline CDR1 WNHNN, CDR2 SYGVQD (reference sequence). For the CDR3, the DNA is TGCGCCAGCAGCCCCAACTACGGCGATACGCAGTATTTT. It translates to CASSPNYGDTQYF.

The chain recombines TRBV5-1 with TRBJ2-7; 7 nucleotides agree with TRBD1. V lost 3 bases and J lost 7; bases outside the gene matches: 13. Germline V CDR1 and CDR2: SGHRS, YFSETQ. The CDR3 has 15 residues. CDR3 sequence: CASSSEATGTGEQYF. CDR3 sequence (DNA): TGCGCCAGCAGCTCCGAGGCGACAGGGACGGGGGAGCAGTACTTC.

A single count supports this clone. The chain uses TRBV9 and TRBJ1-3; the D is unclear. CDR1 is SGDLS and CDR2 is YYNGEE in the germline V gene. The CDR3 sequence is 12 residues long. The V and J ends lost 5 bases and 4 bases respectively, with 7 bases between them. The CDR3 region has the DNA TGTGCCAGCAGTCAGGTGGGAAACACCATATATTTT. This sequence encodes CASSQVGNTIYF.

The chain employs TRBV5-1 and TRBJ1-6; TRBD1 is a possible D gene (5 bases). Trimming cost V 2 bases and J 11 bases, with 17 bases left between them. Germline V gene lookup returns CDR1 SGHRS and CDR2 YFSETQ. There are 15 residues in the CDR3. The CDR3 DNA reads TGCGCCAGCAGCTTACCGACAGAAGGGAGAACACCCCTCCACTTT. As protein: CASSLPTEGRTPLHF.

The rearrangement uses TRBV6-1 and TRBJ1-2; D unresolved. The CDR3 totals 14 residues. V was trimmed by 1 base and J by 7 bases, leaving 13 bases between them. Germline V gene sequence: CDR1 MNHNS, CDR2 SASEGT. The CDR3 reads CASSEGVPGGGYTF. The CDR3 DNA is TGTGCCAGCAGTGAAGGGGTCCCGGGAGGTGGCTACACCTTC.

This chain joins TRBV7-2 and TRBJ2-7, with TRBD2 identical over 7 bases. The CDR3 has 13 amino acids. The V gene's germline CDR1 is SGHTA and CDR2 FQGNSA. The V gene end was trimmed by 0 bases and the J gene end by 6 bases; junction bases not matched to a gene: 2. The chain's CDR3 is CASSLAGEGEQYF. CDR3 in DNA: TGTGCCAGCAGCTTAGCGGGGGAGGGCGAGCAGTACTTC.

This sequence joins TRBV7-2 and TRBJ1-2; 7 bases map to TRBD1. Germline CDR1 and CDR2: SGHTA and FQGNSA. Trimming took 5 bases from V and 6 from J; bases not matched to a gene: 9. The CDR3 runs 14 residues. CDR3 bases: TGTGCCAGCAGCCTTAAGGGGACAGAACATGGCTACACCTTC. Its translation: CASSLKGTEHGYTF.

The chain has TRBV7-6 and TRBJ2-1; the match to TRBD2 covers 8 bases. Germline V gives CDR1 SGHVS, CDR2 FNYEAQ. V gave up 1 base and J gave up 5 bases; unmatched junction bases: 7. The CDR3 has 16 amino acids. The CDR3 is CASSLVSGERDNEQFF. The CDR3 DNA reads TGTGCCAGCAGCTTAGTTAGCGGGGAAAGGGACAATGAGCAGTTCTTC.

This chain uses TRBV30 with TRBJ1-4; no clear D. The CDR3 totals 16 residues. The germline V and J ends were trimmed by 7 bases and 0 bases, with 18 bases remaining between them. The germline CDR1 and CDR2 sequences are GTSNPN and SVGIG (reference sequence). The CDR3 bases are TGTGCCTCGAACCTTCAGCCCCAGTCAACTAATGAAAAACTGTTTTTT. Protein sequence: CASNLQPQSTNEKLFF. Drawing the rest from reference TRBV30 and TRBJ1-4, the complete variable domain is SQTIHQWPATLVQPVGSPLSLECTVEGTSNPNLYWYRQAAGRGLQLLFYSVGIGQISSEVPQNLSASRPQDRQFILSSKKLLLSDSGFYLCASNLQPQSTNEKLFFGSGTQLSVL.

The V call is TRBV5-1, the J call TRBJ2-1; weak D call: TRBD1 (6 bases). V was shortened by 4 bases and J by 0 bases, with 11 bases between the two germline ends. Germline CDR1 and CDR2: SGHRS and YFSETQ. The CDR3 contains 15 residues. The CDR3, as DNA: TGCGCCAGCAGCAACAAACAGGGCTCCTACAATGAGCAGTTCTTC. It specifies CASSNKQGSYNEQFF.

The chain employs TRBV6-5 and TRBJ1-2; a weak D match, TRBD1 (5 bases). The length of the CDR3 is 14 residues. V was shortened by 2 bases and J by 4 bases, with 11 bases between the two germline ends. Germline V CDR1 and CDR2: MNHEY, SVGAGI. The CDR3 protein is CASSYGGASYGYTF. The CDR3 DNA reads as TGTGCCAGCAGTTACGGGGGAGCCTCCTATGGCTACACCTTC.

The chain employs TRBV7-2 and TRBJ1-1; D gene ambiguous. V lost 5 bases to trimming and J lost 1 base, with 8 bases between them. This CDR3 has 13 residues. Germline CDR1 reads SGHTA; CDR2 reads FQGNSA. This chain's CDR3 is CASSNGRNTEAFF. The CDR3 nucleotides read TGTGCCAGCAGCAATGGCCGGAACACTGAAGCTTTCTTT.